The 18 T cell receptor beta chains reported below all come from one sample, sequenced in a study of shared clonotypes between healthy human individuals. Sequencing was performed with immunoSEQ multiplex PCR; in TCRdb, only in-frame clones are kept and a portion is missing. The sample carries roughly 2,300,000 clones, around 92% recorded once. What was sequenced was naive CD4+ T cells from PBMCs. Stated subset: CD45RA+ positively selected. These receptors were collected from a man aged 18 to 35 in good health. Some clones in this sample may be carry-over from other donors' samples.

The V and J genes are TRBV30 and TRBJ1-2; the D is unclear. V was shortened by 5 bases and J by 4 bases, with 11 bases between the two germline ends. The germline gives CDR1 GTSNPN, CDR2 SVGIG (reference sequence). The CDR3 is 12 residues long. CDR3 sequence reads: CAWAREAYGYTF. The CDR3 bases are TGTGCCTGGGCTCGGGAGGCCTATGGCTACACCTTC.

V and J are TRBV27 and TRBJ2-1; TRBD2 agrees at 7 bases. Trimming removed 5 bases from V and 5 bases from J; junction bases left unmatched: 12. This CDR3 region has 16 residues. Germline loops: CDR1 MNHEY, CDR2 SMNVEV (reference sequence). CDR3 in amino acids: CASSRASGVGNNEQFF. CDR3 sequence (DNA): TGTGCCAGCAGTCGCGCTAGCGGAGTTGGGAACAATGAGCAGTTCTTC.

Worth noting for this clone: Other DNA sequences in this specimen translate into the identical CDR3. This chain connects TRBV7-3 to TRBJ2-5; D not resolved. Germline V gene lookup returns CDR1 SGHTA and CDR2 FQGTGA. The CDR3 is made up of 13 amino acids. V was cut by 2 bases and J by 1 base, with 5 bases left in between. The CDR3 spells CASSLLAQETQYF. The CDR3 coding sequence is TGTGCCAGCAGCTTATTAGCCCAAGAGACCCAGTACTTC.

This rearrangement joins TRBV6-6 to TRBJ2-1, with D perhaps TRBD2 (5 bases). The CDR3 covers 14 residues. Germline V CDR1 and CDR2: MNHNY, SVGAGI (reference sequence). V was shortened by 2 bases and J by 4 bases, with 9 bases between the two germline ends. The CDR3 bases are TGTGCCAGCAGTTACCGTGGACTTTACAATGAGCAGTTCTTC. It encodes CASSYRGLYNEQFF.

The V and J genes are TRBV7-2 and TRBJ1-5; D gene unclear. Germline-derived CDR1 and CDR2 are SGHTA and FQGNSA. Trimming pared 1 base from V and 6 bases from J, leaving 10 bases between. The CDR3 totals 14 residues. The DNA of the CDR3 is TGTGCCAGCAGCTTAGTGGCTCGAGGTCAGCCCCAGCATTTT. This sequence encodes CASSLVARGQPQHF. Looking up the rest from reference TRBV7-2 and TRBJ1-5 gives the full variable domain: GAGVSQSPSNKVTEKGKDVELRCDPISGHTALYWYRQSLGQGLEFLIYFQGNSAPDKSGLPSDRFSAERTGGSVSTLTIQRTQQEDSAVYLCASSLVARGQPQHFGDGTRLSIL.

This chain links TRBV7-9 with TRBJ1-6; a possible D gene is TRBD1 (6 bases). The CDR3 is 16 residues long. V lost 4 bases, J lost 6 bases, and 16 bases lay in between. CDR1 is SEHNR, CDR2 FQNEAQ, per germline (reference sequence). The CDR3 loop reads CASSYQSGVANSPLHF. The CDR3 DNA reads as TGTGCCAGCAGCTATCAATCAGGGGTGGCTAATTCACCCCTCCACTTT.

The chain links TRBV18 to TRBJ1-3, with 10 bases that match TRBD1. There are 15 residues in the CDR3. CDR1 is KGHSH, CDR2 LQKENI, per germline. After removal of 6 bases from V and 0 bases from J, the junction contained 2 bases not matched to a gene. CDR3 coding DNA: TGTGCCAGCTCGGGACAGGGGAGCTCTGGAAACACCATATATTTT. Translated, it gives CASSGQGSSGNTIYF.

The chain employs TRBV6-5 and TRBJ1-1; D unresolved. Trimming shortened V by 6 bases and J by 2 bases, and 13 bases separated the two germline ends. Germline CDR1 MNHEY, CDR2 SVGAGI. This CDR3 has 14 amino acids. The CDR3 sequence is CASRPGKTNTEAFF. The CDR3 DNA follows: TGTGCCAGCAGGCCAGGTAAAACTAACACTGAAGCTTTCTTT.

The chain combines TRBV5-3 with TRBJ2-7; D not resolved. TRBV5-3 is designated an ORF whose function remains uncertain. V lost 9 bases and J lost 3, with 19 bases in between. This CDR3 has 14 amino acids. For the CDR3, the DNA is TGTGCCACCCAGAGAGACACAGTTTTCTACGAGCAGTACTTC. Translation: CATQRDTVFYEQYF.

This chain uses TRBV6-5 with TRBJ1-1; D gene ambiguous. CDR1 and CDR2 from the germline V gene are MNHEY and SVGAGI. The V gene lost 6 bases and the J gene lost 0 bases, with 11 bases spanning the gap. The CDR3 spans 14 residues. In nucleotides, the CDR3 is TGTGCCAGCAGAACTACACAGTTGAACACTGAAGCTTTCTTT. It is translated as CASRTTQLNTEAFF.

This chain connects TRBV5-1 to TRBJ1-2; D is possibly TRBD1 (6 bases). V shed 4 bases and J shed 4 bases, with 11 bases lying between them. The CDR3 consists of 13 residues. Germline V lookup: CDR1 SGHRS, CDR2 YFSETQ. The CDR3 nucleotides read TGCGCCAGCAGCACGGACAGCAGCTATGGCTACACCTTC. As protein: CASSTDSSYGYTF.

This chain joins TRBV6-6 and TRBJ2-6; weak D call: TRBD2 (6 bases). V was cut by 2 bases and J by 2 bases, with 7 bases left in between. The CDR3 spans 15 residues. In germline, CDR1 is MNHNY, CDR2 SVGAGI (reference sequence). This chain's CDR3 is CASSYGEAGANVLTF. CDR3 sequence (DNA): TGTGCCAGCAGTTACGGGGAGGCTGGGGCCAACGTCCTGACTTTC.

The V call is TRBV5-4, the J call TRBJ2-6; D unresolved. The CDR3 covers 13 residues. CDR1 SGHNT and CDR2 YYREEE come from the germline V gene (reference sequence). V was clipped by 6 bases and J by 2 bases, with 6 bases between them. The CDR3 reads CASTVPGANVLTF. CDR3 bases: TGTGCCAGCACCGTCCCTGGGGCCAACGTCCTGACTTTC.

Only one count was recorded for this clone. The gene calls are TRBV7-9 and TRBJ2-1, with 7 bases fitting TRBD1. V trimming: 10 bases; J trimming: 6 bases; junction bases outside the gene matches: 21. Germline V gene lookup returns CDR1 SEHNR and CDR2 FQNEAQ (reference sequence). This CDR3 has 17 residues. CDR3 region: CATTLSNRGSGSNEQFF. In nucleotides, the CDR3 is TGTGCCACCACTCTCTCGAACAGGGGTTCGGGATCCAATGAGCAGTTCTTC.

The sample holds a few counts of this clone. The chain is built from TRBV10-1 and TRBJ1-1; D gene ambiguous. The CDR3 totals 13 residues. Trimming shortened V by 4 bases and J by 3 bases, and 9 bases separated the two germline ends. From germline, CDR1 is WNHNN and CDR2 SYGVQD (reference sequence). CDR3 coding DNA: TGCGCCAGCAGTGCCGGAGCAGACACTGAAGCTTTCTTT. Protein product: CASSAGADTEAFF.

The genes are TRBV9 and TRBJ2-7; a possible D gene is TRBD1 (5 bases). Germline V gene data show CDR1 as SGDLS and CDR2 as YYNGEE. The CDR3 extends over 17 amino acids. The V and J ends lost 0 bases and 0 bases respectively, with 16 bases between them. CDR3: CASSVAISGSPSYEQYF. CDR3 DNA: TGTGCCAGCAGCGTAGCTATTTCAGGGTCCCCCTCCTACGAGCAGTACTTC.

The CDR3 region is CASSVRESSGNTIYF. As DNA, the CDR3 is TGTGCCAGCAGTGTAAGGGAGAGCTCTGGAAACACCATATATTTT. The chain has TRBV2 and TRBJ1-3; no clear D gene. The CDR3 contains 15 residues. V lost 4 bases to trimming and J lost 0 bases, with 10 bases between them. In germline, CDR1 is SNHLY, CDR2 FYNNEI. Using reference TRBV2 and TRBJ1-3 for the parts outside the CDR3, the full variable domain is EPEVTQTPSHQVTQMGQEVILRCVPISNHLYFYWYRQILGQKVEFLVSFYNNEISEKSEIFDDQFSVERPDGSNFTLKIRSTKLEDSAMYFCASSVRESSGNTIYFGEGSWLTVV.

This chain uses TRBV28 with TRBJ1-1; D is unclear. CDR3 size: 14 residues. V was shortened by 7 bases and J by 1 base, with 13 bases between the two germline ends. Germline loops: CDR1 MDHEN, CDR2 SYDVKM. The CDR3 DNA reads as TGTGCCAGCACCCCGGCCAGTGCGAACACTGAAGCTTTCTTT. Translated: CASTPASANTEAFF.